This T cell receptor (beta chain) originates from a study of beta chain features in type 1 diabetes. The study, taken as a whole, reports: Type 1 diabetes patients had fewer VDJ junction insertions and more deletions.

V trimming: 2 bases; J trimming: 9 bases; junction bases outside the gene matches: 8. The germline V gene has CDR1 SNHLY and CDR2 FYNNEI. This CDR3 region has 15 residues. TCRB transcripts that were expressed got sequenced, as all of the isolated RNA had been reverse transcribed. Naive, central memory and regulatory T cell samples produced a mean of approximately 4 million reads. Assay: immunoSEQ multiplex PCR; the TCRdb copy retains only in-frame clones and omits some. Altogether under 950,000 clones are present, about 17% being singletons, with the ten largest covering around 0.02%. This clone occurred once. What it binds is not known.

The chain joins TRBV2 to TRBJ2-1, with 9 bases identical to TRBD2. This clonotype was sampled from a woman under 30 in good health. The sequencing sample was made of naive CD4+ T cells from blood. The CDR3 DNA is TGTGCCAGCAGTGAAACTAGCGGGCCCTATGGTGAGCAGTTCTTC. As protein: CASSETSGPYGEQFF. Full variable domain (outside the CDR3, taken from reference TRBV2 and TRBJ2-1): EPEVTQTPSHQVTQMGQEVILRCVPISNHLYFYWYRQILGQKVEFLVSFYNNEISEKSEIFDDQFSVERPDGSNFTLKIRSTKLEDSAMYFCASSETSGPYGEQFFGPGTRLTVL.